The subject of this entry is one T cell receptor (beta chain). What it recognizes is unknown. The record originates from a study of cytomegalovirus exposure and HLA in healthy donors. Study-wide findings and caveats: Earlier analysis looked at TCR beta V segments, and most were productive about 90% or about 30% of the time. Among TCR sequences, most were rare, though some public TCRs appeared in many donors. Accurate HLA-A and HLA-B prediction from TCR beta sequences was reported for most subjects.

The PCR employed 60 Vbeta primers together with 13 Jbeta primers. Data came from immunoSEQ multiplex PCR; TCRdb stores just in-frame clones and leaves some out. In total, the table holds about 50,000 clones. The sample taken for sequencing was PBMCs. This clonotype was obtained from a woman between 18 and 29 years old in good health and CMV-seronegative.

The CDR3 sequence is CSAAFGGEAFF. For the CDR3, the DNA is TGCAGTGCTGCATTCGGAGGTGAAGCTTTCTTT. The V call is TRBV20-1, the J call TRBJ1-1; D gene uncertain. V was clipped by 5 bases and J by 7 bases, with 11 bases between them. The CDR3 consists of 11 residues. CDR1 and CDR2 from the germline V gene are DFQATT and SNEGSKA (reference sequence).